The 12 T cell receptor beta chains reported below all come from one sample, sequenced in a study of blood T cell repertoires in COVID-19. Using immunoSEQ multiplex PCR, the repertoire was profiled, and TCRdb retains in-frame clones only, with some absent. The profile covers roughly 250,000 clones, with about 87% appearing a single time and about 1.6% taken by the ten largest. Sequences were obtained from PBMCs or T cells enriched from blood (not recorded which). The source of these receptors is a woman aged 45-59 years who had recovered from COVID-19.

The J gene is TRBJ2-1, the V gene TRBV29-1; TRBD2 matches 8 bases. This CDR3 spans 14 amino acids. V lost 6 bases, J lost 5 bases, and 9 bases stayed unmatched. The germline V gene has CDR1 SQVTM and CDR2 ANQGSEA. CDR3 in amino acids: CSVELAETDNEQFF. For the CDR3, the DNA is TGCAGCGTGGAACTAGCGGAAACTGACAATGAGCAGTTCTTC.

This clone was seen more than once but under ten times. The rearrangement joins TRBV7-8 to TRBJ2-7; a possible D gene is TRBD2 (6 bases). This CDR3 is built from 17 residues. V lost 0 bases and J 3 bases, leaving 18 bases between the germline ends. CDR1 and CDR2 from the germline V gene are SGHVS and FQNEAQ. CDR3 loop: CASSLASVGGVLYEQYF. CDR3 nucleotides: TGTGCCAGCAGCTTAGCTTCGGTGGGAGGAGTACTCTACGAGCAGTACTTC.

The rearrangement links TRBV7-9 to TRBJ1-2; maybe TRBD1 (5 bases). V shed 5 bases and J shed 8 bases, with 12 bases lying between them. The CDR3 totals 12 residues. Per germline, CDR1 SEHNR and CDR2 FQNEAQ (reference sequence). The CDR3 loop is CASSPPEGGYTF. In DNA form, the CDR3 reads TGTGCCAGCAGCCCACCGGAGGGGGGCTACACCTTC.

The chain uses TRBV27 and TRBJ2-1; 8 bases map to TRBD1. Germline CDR1 MNHEY, CDR2 SMNVEV (reference sequence). Germline trimming cut 5 bases from V and 3 bases from J; bases unmatched to any gene: 0. This CDR3 comprises 13 residues. The CDR3 coding sequence is TGTGCCAGCAGTGGACAGGGCTACAATGAGCAGTTCTTC. Translated: CASSGQGYNEQFF.

V and J are TRBV7-3 and TRBJ2-6; D gene unclear. The CDR3 is 19 amino acids. Germline CDR1 and CDR2: SGHTA and FQGTGA. V lost 5 bases to trimming and J lost 2 bases, with 22 bases between them. CDR3: CASSGPRWAVPAGANVLTF. The CDR3 DNA sequence: TGTGCCAGCAGCGGGCCCCGTTGGGCCGTCCCGGCTGGGGCCAACGTCCTGACTTTC.

V is TRBV6-2 or TRBV6-3 and J is TRBJ1-2; D is unclear. Germline V CDR1 and CDR2: MNHEY, SVGEGT. This CDR3 comprises 12 residues. Between the trimmed V and J ends, which lost 2 bases and 5 bases, there was a span of 6 bases. The DNA for the CDR3 is TGTGCCAGCAGTTACGGGCAGTATGGCTACACCTTC. Residues: CASSYGQYGYTF.

The chain combines TRBV30 with TRBJ2-7; 8 bases map to TRBD2. CDR1 and CDR2 (germline): GTSNPN, SVGIG (reference sequence). V lost 3 bases and J lost 1; bases outside the gene matches: 5. The CDR3 consists of 14 residues. The CDR3 loop reads CAWRHERESYEQYF. The CDR3, as DNA: TGTGCCTGGAGACACGAGCGGGAGTCCTACGAGCAGTACTTC. The variable domain in full, completed from reference TRBV30 and TRBJ2-7, reads SQTIHQWPATLVQPVGSPLSLECTVEGTSNPNLYWYRQAAGRGLQLLFYSVGIGQISSEVPQNLSASRPQDRQFILSSKKLLLSDSGFYLCAWRHERESYEQYFGPGTRLTVT.

The chain combines TRBV9 with TRBJ2-1; no definite D call. This CDR3 has 15 amino acids. Germline-derived CDR1 and CDR2 are SGDLS and YYNGEE. The V end lost 0 bases, the J end lost 6 bases, and 13 bases lay between the germline ends. The CDR3 sequence is CASSVGFRSGNEQFF. The CDR3 DNA reads TGTGCCAGCAGCGTAGGTTTTCGATCGGGCAATGAGCAGTTCTTC.

This chain uses TRBV2 with TRBJ2-6; TRBD1 is a possible D gene (6 bases). This CDR3 is 22 amino acids long. V shed 7 bases and J shed 0 bases, with 31 bases lying between them. CDR1 and CDR2 (germline): SNHLY, FYNNEI. As DNA, the CDR3 is TGTGCCAGCAAACAAGAAAGGCCCACACCGGGACACGACGGCTCTGGGGCCAACGTCCTGACTTTC. Protein product: CASKQERPTPGHDGSGANVLTF.

The chain combines TRBV29-1 with TRBJ1-2; D not resolved. The CDR3 length is 13 residues. Trimming shortened V by 2 bases and J by 3 bases, and 10 bases separated the two germline ends. Germline assignment: CDR1 SQVTM and CDR2 ANQGSEA. The CDR3 protein is CSVESGRDYGYTF. The CDR3 coding sequence is TGCAGCGTTGAATCGGGGAGAGACTATGGCTACACCTTC.

This clone appeared once. The V call is TRBV30, the J call TRBJ1-1, with 9 bases identical to TRBD1. The CDR3 has 15 residues. The germline V gene encodes CDR1 GTSNPN and CDR2 SVGIG (reference sequence). V shed 3 bases and J 3 bases; nucleotides not matched to a gene: 8. The CDR3, as DNA: TGTGCCTGGAGCAAACCGCGACAGGGGGACACTGAAGCTTTCTTT. It yields the protein CAWSKPRQGDTEAFF.

This sequence joins TRBV3-1 (or the pseudogene TRBV3-2) and TRBJ2-1; 11 bases align to TRBD2. From germline, CDR1 is LGHDT and CDR2 YNNKEL (reference sequence). The V and J ends lost 1 base and 10 bases, in that order; junction bases with no gene match: 9. The CDR3 is 16 residues long. The CDR3, as DNA: TGTGCCAGCAGCCAAGCCATTAGCGGGAGGGCCCGGGAGCAGTTCTTC. It translates to CASSQAISGRAREQFF.